This T cell receptor (beta chain) was identified in a study of CD8+CD57+ T cells in acquired aplastic anemia. Study context: Sorted CD4+ and CD8+ cells gave a mean 3.2 ug DNA, range roughly 0.2 to 27.4 ug.

This CDR3 is 16 amino acids long. Germline loops: CDR1 SGHRS, CDR2 YFSETQ. With 4 bases clipped from V and 0 bases from J, the junction kept 5 bases outside the gene matches. This clonotype was found a few times. Flow cytometry had shown expanded CD8+CD57+ cells in the patients chosen for sequencing. Using genomic DNA as the template, TCR beta VDJ and CDR3 profiling was carried out. TCRdb reanalysed the reads using MiXCR and keeps one entry per CDR3 protein. This sample carries 110,000 or so distinct CDR3 sequences, about 50% of them seen once, and the ten largest clones take roughly 30%. This rearrangement joins TRBV5-1 to TRBJ1-3; 9 bases are shared with TRBD1. Input material: sorted CD4+, CD8+, or CD8+CD57+ T cells (not recorded which) from PBMCs. The receptor's source is a human donor with aplastic anemia. In DNA, the CDR3 is TGCGCCAGCAGCCCGGGACAGGGCTTCTCTGGAAACACCATATATTTT. Its translation: CASSPGQGFSGNTIYF.